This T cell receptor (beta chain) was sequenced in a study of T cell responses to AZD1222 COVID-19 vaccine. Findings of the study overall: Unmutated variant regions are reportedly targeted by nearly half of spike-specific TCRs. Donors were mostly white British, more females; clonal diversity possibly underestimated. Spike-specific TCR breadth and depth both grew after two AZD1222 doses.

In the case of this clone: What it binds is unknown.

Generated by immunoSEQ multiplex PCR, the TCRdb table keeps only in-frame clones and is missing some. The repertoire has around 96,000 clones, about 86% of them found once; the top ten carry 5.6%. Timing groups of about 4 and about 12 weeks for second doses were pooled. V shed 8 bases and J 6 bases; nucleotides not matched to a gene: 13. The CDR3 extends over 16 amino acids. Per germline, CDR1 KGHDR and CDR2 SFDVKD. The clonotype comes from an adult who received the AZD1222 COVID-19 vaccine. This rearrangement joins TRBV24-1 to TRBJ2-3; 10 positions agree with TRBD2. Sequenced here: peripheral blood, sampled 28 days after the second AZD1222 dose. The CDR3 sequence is CATTTTRSGRGDTQYF. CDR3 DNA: TGTGCCACCACTACTACCCGAAGCGGGAGGGGGGATACGCAGTATTTT.